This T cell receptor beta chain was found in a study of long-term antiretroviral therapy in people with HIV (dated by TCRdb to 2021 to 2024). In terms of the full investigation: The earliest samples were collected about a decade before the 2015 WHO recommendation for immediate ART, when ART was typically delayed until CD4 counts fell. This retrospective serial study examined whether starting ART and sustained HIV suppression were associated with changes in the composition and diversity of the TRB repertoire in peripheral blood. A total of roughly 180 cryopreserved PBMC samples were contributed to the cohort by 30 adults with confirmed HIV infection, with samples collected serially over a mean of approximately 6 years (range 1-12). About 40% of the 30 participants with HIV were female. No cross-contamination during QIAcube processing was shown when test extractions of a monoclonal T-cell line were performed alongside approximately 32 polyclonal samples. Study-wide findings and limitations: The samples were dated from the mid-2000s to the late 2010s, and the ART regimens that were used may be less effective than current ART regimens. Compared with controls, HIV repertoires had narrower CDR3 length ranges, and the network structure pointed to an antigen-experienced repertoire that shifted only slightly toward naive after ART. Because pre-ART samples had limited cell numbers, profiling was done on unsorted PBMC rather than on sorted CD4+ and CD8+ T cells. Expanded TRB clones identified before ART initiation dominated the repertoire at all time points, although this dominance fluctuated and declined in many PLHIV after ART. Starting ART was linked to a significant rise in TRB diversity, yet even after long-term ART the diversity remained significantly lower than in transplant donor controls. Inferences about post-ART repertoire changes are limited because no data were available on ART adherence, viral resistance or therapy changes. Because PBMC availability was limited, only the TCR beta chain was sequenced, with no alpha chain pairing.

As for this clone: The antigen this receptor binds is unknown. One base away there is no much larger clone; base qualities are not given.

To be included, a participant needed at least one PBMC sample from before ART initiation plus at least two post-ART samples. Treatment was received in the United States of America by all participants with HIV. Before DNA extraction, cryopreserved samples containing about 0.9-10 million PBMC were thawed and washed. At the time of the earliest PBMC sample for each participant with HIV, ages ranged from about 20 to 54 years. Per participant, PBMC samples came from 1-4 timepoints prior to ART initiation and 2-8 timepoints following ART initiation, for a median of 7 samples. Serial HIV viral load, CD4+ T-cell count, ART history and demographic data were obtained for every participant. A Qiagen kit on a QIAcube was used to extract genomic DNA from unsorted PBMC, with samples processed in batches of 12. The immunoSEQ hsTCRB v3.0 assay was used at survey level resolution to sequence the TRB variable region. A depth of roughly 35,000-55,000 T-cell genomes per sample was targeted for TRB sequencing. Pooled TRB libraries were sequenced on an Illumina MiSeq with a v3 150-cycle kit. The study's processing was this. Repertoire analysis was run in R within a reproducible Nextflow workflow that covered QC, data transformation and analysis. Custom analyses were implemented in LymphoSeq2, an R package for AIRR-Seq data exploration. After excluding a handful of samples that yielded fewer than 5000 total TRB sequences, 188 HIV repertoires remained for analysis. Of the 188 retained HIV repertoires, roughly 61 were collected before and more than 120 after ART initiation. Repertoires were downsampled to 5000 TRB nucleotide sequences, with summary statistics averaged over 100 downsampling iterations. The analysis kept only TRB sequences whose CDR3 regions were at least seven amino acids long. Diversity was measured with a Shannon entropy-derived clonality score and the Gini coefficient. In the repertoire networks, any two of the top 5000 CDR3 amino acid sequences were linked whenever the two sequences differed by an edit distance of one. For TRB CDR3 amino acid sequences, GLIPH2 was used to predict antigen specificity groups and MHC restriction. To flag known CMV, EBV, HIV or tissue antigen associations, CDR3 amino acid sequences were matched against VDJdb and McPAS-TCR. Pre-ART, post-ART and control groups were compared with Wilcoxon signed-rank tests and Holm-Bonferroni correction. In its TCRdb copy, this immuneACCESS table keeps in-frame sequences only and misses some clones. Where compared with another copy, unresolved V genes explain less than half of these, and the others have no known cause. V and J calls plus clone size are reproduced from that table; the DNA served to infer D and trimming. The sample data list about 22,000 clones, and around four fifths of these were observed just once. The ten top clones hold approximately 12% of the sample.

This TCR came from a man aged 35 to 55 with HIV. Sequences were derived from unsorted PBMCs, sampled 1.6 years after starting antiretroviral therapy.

The encoded CDR3 is CASSFGTGVVHGYTF. The nucleotide sequence reads as follows: TGTGCCAGCAGCTTCGGGACAGGGGTGGTACATGGCTACACCTTC. The sequence joins TRBV11-2 to TRBJ1-2, with 10 middle bases fitting TRBD1. The CDR1 and CDR2 encoded by the germline V gene are SGHAT and FQNNGV. The CDR3, cysteine through phenylalanine, is 15 amino acids long. Of the read, only the CDR3 DNA is kept; its 45 bases are in frame from base 1. For this chain, trimming is 3 bases at the V end and 6 bases at the J end, and the number of junction bases without a gene match is 7.